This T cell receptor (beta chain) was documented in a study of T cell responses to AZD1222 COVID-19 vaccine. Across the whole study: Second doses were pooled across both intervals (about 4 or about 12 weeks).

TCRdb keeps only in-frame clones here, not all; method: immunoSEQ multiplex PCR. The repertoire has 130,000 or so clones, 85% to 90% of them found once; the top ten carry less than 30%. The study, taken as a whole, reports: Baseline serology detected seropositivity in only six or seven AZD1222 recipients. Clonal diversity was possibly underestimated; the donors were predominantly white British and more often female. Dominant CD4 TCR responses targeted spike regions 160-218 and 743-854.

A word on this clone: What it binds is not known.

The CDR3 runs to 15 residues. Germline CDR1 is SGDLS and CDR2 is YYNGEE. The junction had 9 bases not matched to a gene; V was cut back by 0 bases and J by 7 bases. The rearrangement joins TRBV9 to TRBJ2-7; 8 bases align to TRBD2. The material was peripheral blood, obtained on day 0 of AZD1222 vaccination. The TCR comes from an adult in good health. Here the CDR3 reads CASSVASGGPREQYF. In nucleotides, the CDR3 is TGTGCCAGCAGCGTAGCCTCGGGGGGGCCTAGGGAGCAGTACTTC. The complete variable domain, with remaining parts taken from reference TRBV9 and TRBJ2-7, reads DSGVTQTPKHLITATGQRVTLRCSPRSGDLSVYWYQQSLDQGLQFLIQYYNGEERAKGNILERFSAQQFPDLHSELNLSSLELGDSALYFCASSVASGGPREQYFGPGTRLTVT.